A selection of T cell receptor beta chains follows, all from one sample in a study of shared clonotypes between healthy human individuals. Measured with immunoSEQ multiplex PCR; TCRdb has only the in-frame clones, and not every one. The data show about 690,000 clones, roughly 88% seen once. Sequencing input: memory CD8+ T cells from PBMCs. The receptors were sampled from a man between 18 and 35 years old in good health. Some clones in this sample may be carry-over from other donors' samples. CDR3s include the opening cysteine and the closing phenylalanine or tryptophan. Each record gives: V gene, clone size, J gene, D gene, CDR3 protein, CDR3 DNA. A D gene is named only where the DNA matches it firmly. Clone size is not always given. Where it is, it says once, few, many or a class for expanded clones.

>TRBV11-2|.|TRBJ1-1|TRBD1
CASSLGQGRTEAFF
TGTGCCAGCAGCTTAGGACAGGGGAGAACTGAAGCTTTCTTT
>TRBV9|.|TRBJ2-7|TRBD1
CASSGGDRTYEQYF
TGTGCCAGCAGCGGAGGGGACAGGACCTACGAGCAGTACTTC
>TRBV5-5|.|TRBJ1-5|.
CASSLAEWRSQPQHF
TGTGCCAGCAGCTTGGCCGAATGGAGGTCTCAGCCCCAGCATTTT
>TRBV5-1|.|TRBJ2-2|TRBD1
CASSLVDTGVPGELFF
TGCGCCAGCAGCTTGGTAGATACAGGGGTTCCCGGGGAGCTGTTTTTT
>TRBV2|.|TRBJ2-7|.
CASSSSTQYEQYF
TGTGCCAGCAGTTCTTCAACACAATACGAGCAGTACTTC
>TRBV27|.|TRBJ2-3|TRBD1
CASSRDRGLDTQYF
TGTGCCAGCAGCCGGGACAGGGGGCTCGATACGCAGTATTTT
>TRBV4-3|.|TRBJ1-2|.
CASSQEGLGLPPNYGYTF
TGCGCCAGCAGCCAAGAAGGGCTAGGGCTACCTCCTAACTATGGCTACACCTTC
>TRBV29-1|.|TRBJ1-2|TRBD1
CSEWTGGAKEHGYTF
TGCAGCGAGTGGACAGGGGGCGCGAAGGAGCATGGCTACACCTTC
>TRBV27|.|TRBJ1-4|.
CASRGLGEKLFF
TGTGCCAGCAGGGGTTTAGGTGAAAAACTGTTTTTT
>TRBV6-1|.|TRBJ2-7|.
CASSENSRYEQYF
TGTGCCAGCAGTGAAAATAGTAGATACGAGCAGTACTTC
>TRBV27|.|TRBJ2-1|.
CASSFQGVSYNEQFF
TGTGCCAGCAGTTTTCAGGGTGTATCTTACAATGAGCAGTTCTTC
>TRBV7-8|.|TRBJ2-1|.
CASSRTASSYNEQFF
TGTGCCAGCAGCAGGACAGCGAGCTCCTACAATGAGCAGTTCTTC
>TRBV10-3|.|TRBJ1-1|TRBD1
CAIRDHRDRAVEAFF
TGTGCCATCAGAGACCACCGGGACAGGGCTGTTGAAGCTTTCTTT
>TRBV10-2|.|TRBJ2-1|TRBD2
CASSVRLAGEGSYNEQFF
TGCGCCAGCAGTGTGAGACTAGCGGGAGAGGGCTCCTACAATGAGCAGTTCTTC
>TRBV15|.|TRBJ2-7|.
CATSRGDWNSYEQYF
TGTGCCACCAGCAGAGGTGACTGGAACTCCTACGAGCAGTACTTC
>TRBV5-6|.|TRBJ1-5|.
CASSAGSNQPQHF
TGTGCCAGCAGCGCAGGTAGCAATCAGCCCCAGCATTTT
>TRBV7-9|.|TRBJ2-2|TRBD1
CASRPGTGGTGELFF
TGTGCCAGCAGACCCGGGACAGGGGGCACCGGGGAGCTGTTTTTT
>TRBV7-9|.|TRBJ2-7|.
CASSHGSDYEQYF
TGTGCCAGCAGTCACGGGAGCGACTACGAGCAGTACTTC
>TRBV7-9|.|TRBJ1-2|.
CASSTDPGGYTF
TGTGCCAGCAGCACCGACCCGGGGGGCTACACCTTC
>TRBV28|.|TRBJ2-7|.
CASSFRGPFSYEQYF
TGTGCCAGCAGTTTTAGAGGGCCCTTCTCCTACGAGCAGTACTTC
>TRBV5-1|.|TRBJ2-7|.
CASSLGGGPTYEQYF
TGCGCCAGCAGCTTGGGGGGCGGACCTACTTACGAGCAGTACTTC
>TRBV11-2|.|TRBJ2-5|.
CASSLEAGHQETQYF
TGTGCCAGCAGCTTAGAGGCAGGGCACCAAGAGACCCAGTACTTC
>TRBV7-8|.|TRBJ2-3|TRBD2
CASSLAGGSTDTQYF
TGTGCCAGCAGCTTAGCGGGAGGGTCCACAGATACGCAGTATTTT
>TRBV15|.|TRBJ2-2|TRBD2
CATSGQAGLSAGELFF
TGTGCCACCAGCGGACAAGCGGGACTAAGCGCCGGGGAGCTGTTTTTT
>TRBV27|.|TRBJ2-1|TRBD1
CASSLPHRGHPYNEQFF
TGTGCCAGCAGTTTACCCCACAGGGGGCACCCGTACAATGAGCAGTTCTTC
>TRBV13|.|TRBJ2-2|TRBD2
CASSGREGLDTGELFF
TGTGCCAGCAGCGGGCGGGAGGGCCTGGACACCGGGGAGCTGTTTTTT
>TRBV19|.|TRBJ2-1|TRBD2
CASSIGTSGRYCEQFF
TGTGCCAGTAGTATCGGGACTAGCGGGAGATATTGTGAGCAGTTCTTC
>TRBV6-6|once|TRBJ2-5|TRBD1
CASRPGTGGWFETQYF
TGTGCCAGCAGGCCCGGGACAGGGGGTTGGTTTGAGACCCAGTACTTC
>TRBV5-6|.|TRBJ2-1|TRBD2
CASSSDQEGGPFYNEQFF
TGTGCCAGCAGCTCCGATCAGGAGGGAGGGCCGTTCTACAATGAGCAGTTCTTC
>TRBV10-3|once|TRBJ2-2|.
CAISDIGRGGFPGELFF
TGTGCCATCAGTGACATTGGCAGGGGTGGGTTCCCCGGGGAGCTGTTTTTT
>TRBV4-3|many|TRBJ2-6|.
CASSQEAGTGANVLTF
TGCGCCAGCAGCCAAGAAGCCGGAACTGGGGCCAACGTCCTGACTTTC
>TRBV27|once|TRBJ2-3|.
CASSVTGRTDTQYF
TGTGCCAGCAGTGTGACAGGTCGCACAGATACGCAGTATTTT
>TRBV7-9|.|TRBJ2-1|.
CASSLTFGDEQFF
TGTGCCAGCAGCTTAACTTTCGGCGATGAGCAGTTCTTC
>TRBV7-8|.|TRBJ2-7|.
CASTGGGAYEQYF
TGTGCCAGCACCGGGGGCGGCGCCTACGAGCAGTACTTC
>TRBV30|.|TRBJ2-7|TRBD1
CAWSPYAGTAYEQYF
TGTGCCTGGAGCCCCTACGCCGGGACAGCGTACGAGCAGTACTTC
>TRBV20-1|.|TRBJ2-7|.
CSAIKRWEQYF
TGCAGTGCCATAAAGAGGTGGGAGCAGTACTTC
>TRBV9|.|TRBJ2-7|TRBD1
CASSETGVAYEQYF
TGTGCCAGCAGCGAGACAGGGGTGGCCTACGAGCAGTACTTC
>TRBV5-1|.|TRBJ2-3|.
CASSSTRQKSTDTQYF
TGCGCCAGCAGCTCTACTAGGCAAAAGAGCACAGATACGCAGTATTTT